The 16 T cell receptor beta chains presented below share a single source sample, sequenced in a study of CD8 T cells in Susac syndrome. Reverse transcription of roughly 0.5 to 1 ug RNA used random hexamers. Each CDR3 protein gets one entry after TCRdb re-called the immunoSEQ multiplex PCR reads with MiXCR. This sample has 230,000 or so distinct CDR3 sequences, with 95% found just once. Sequencing input: CD4+ T cells from PBMCs. The receptor set was obtained from a human donor with multiple sclerosis.

The gene calls are TRBV20-1 and TRBJ2-5; D remains unclear. Germline assignment: CDR1 DFQATT and CDR2 SNEGSKA (reference sequence). The CDR3 has 12 residues. Trimming removed 5 bases from V and 3 bases from J, with 10 bases in between. The CDR3, as DNA: TGCAGTGCTGTGTCGGGCAAAGAGACCCAGTACTTC. Translation gives CSAVSGKETQYF.

The genes are TRBV20-1 and TRBJ2-5, with D possibly matching TRBD2 (5 bases). V gave up 3 bases and J gave up 2 bases, with 13 bases separating them. Germline V gene sequence: CDR1 DFQATT, CDR2 SNEGSKA (reference sequence). This CDR3 spans 14 amino acids. Here the CDR3 reads CSASEGRLQETQYF. CDR3 sequence (DNA): TGCAGTGCTAGTGAGGGTCGTCTTCAAGAGACCCAGTACTTC.

The V and J genes are TRBV3-1 and TRBJ2-3; no firm D call. Germline CDR1 and CDR2: LGHDT and YNNKEL (reference sequence). The CDR3 is 15 amino acids. The V end was cut by 2 bases, the J end by 3 bases, with 12 bases between. The CDR3 DNA reads TGTGCCAGCAGCCAACTTGCCAACCCTACAGATACGCAGTATTTT. It specifies CASSQLANPTDTQYF.

The V and J genes are TRBV4-2 and TRBJ1-6; 9 bases align to TRBD1. Germline loops: CDR1 LGHNA, CDR2 YNFKEQ. The CDR3 consists of 18 residues. The V segment lost 1 base and the J segment 1 base; nucleotides outside the gene matches: 5. CDR3 DNA sequence: TGTGCCAGCAGCCAAGGGACAGGGGTACAGTCCTATAATTCACCCCTCCACTTT. Its translation is CASSQGTGVQSYNSPLHF.

The chain carries TRBV28 and TRBJ2-5; possible D gene TRBD2, 5 bases. The ends were cut back, 6 bases at V and 3 bases at J, with 14 bases in the middle. Germline values: CDR1 MDHEN, CDR2 SYDVKM. The CDR3 covers 14 residues. The CDR3 reads CASSPRRGKETQYF. The CDR3 DNA follows: TGTGCCAGCAGCCCCCGGAGAGGGAAAGAGACCCAGTACTTC.

The chain carries TRBV12-3 or TRBV12-4 and TRBJ2-1; a weak D match, TRBD1 (6 bases). Trimming removed 6 bases at V and 7 bases at J, with 22 bases between. This CDR3 region has 16 residues. Written as DNA, the CDR3 is TGTGCCAGCAGCTTGGGGACATCGGGGCAGGGGAATGAGCAGTTCTTC. Translated: CASSLGTSGQGNEQFF.

This rearrangement joins TRBV4-2 to TRBJ2-1; TRBD2 agrees at 11 bases. The germline V gene has CDR1 LGHNA and CDR2 YNFKEQ. V was clipped by 7 bases and J by 3 bases; unmatched bases: 5. The CDR3 totals 15 residues. The CDR3 region is CASTHGLAGYNEQFF. CDR3 sequence (DNA): TGTGCCAGCACCCACGGACTAGCGGGCTACAATGAGCAGTTCTTC.

The CDR3 reads CSARMSGGAETQYF. CDR3 coding DNA: TGCAGTGCTAGAATGTCGGGGGGCGCGGAGACCCAGTACTTC. V is TRBV20-1 and J is TRBJ2-5; possible D gene TRBD2, 7 bases. The CDR3 is 14 amino acids. The V end lost 2 bases, the J end lost 5 bases, and 15 bases lay between the germline ends. Germline V CDR1 and CDR2: DFQATT, SNEGSKA (reference sequence).

The V and J genes are TRBV4-1 and TRBJ1-5; no clear D gene. The CDR3 covers 17 residues. Deletions cut 1 base from V and 4 bases from J, with 17 bases between. Germline assignment: CDR1 MGHRA and CDR2 YSYEKL. The CDR3 DNA reads as TGCGCCAGCAGCCAAGGGTCCGGGTTTGTAGGAAATCAGCCCCAGCATTTT. Its protein is CASSQGSGFVGNQPQHF.

The rearrangement joins TRBV29-1 to TRBJ2-2; D is perhaps TRBD2 (6 bases). Trimming stripped 5 bases from V and 0 bases from J, with 13 bases between. The CDR3 runs 15 residues. Germline values: CDR1 SQVTM, CDR2 ANQGSEA. CDR3 in DNA: TGCAGCGTTAGGGTGGGAGGCGCGAACACCGGGGAGCTGTTTTTT. It encodes CSVRVGGANTGELFF.

This CDR3 reads CASTVGRGAGSYEQYF. The CDR3 DNA reads TGTGCCAGCACCGTTGGGAGAGGGGCCGGATCCTACGAGCAGTACTTC. The V call is TRBV28, the J call TRBJ2-7; D may match TRBD1 or TRBD2 (5 bases each). CDR1 is MDHEN and CDR2 is SYDVKM in the germline V gene. The CDR3 has 16 amino acids. The V gene lost 7 bases and the J gene lost 1 base, with 20 bases spanning the gap.

The V call is TRBV30, the J call TRBJ1-5, with 7 bases matching TRBD1. The CDR3 is made up of 15 amino acids. The ends lost 1 base at V and 5 bases at J; junction bases unmatched: 8. Germline V gene data show CDR1 as GTSNPN and CDR2 as SVGIG (reference sequence). The CDR3 loop is CAWSGSWDSHQPQHF. The CDR3 region has the DNA TGTGCCTGGAGTGGGTCCTGGGACAGTCATCAGCCCCAGCATTTT.

This clonotype has only a few counts. V and J are TRBV2 and TRBJ1-5; D unclear. Germline V gives CDR1 SNHLY, CDR2 FYNNEI. The CDR3 runs 13 residues. V was cut by 6 bases and J by 0 bases, with 6 bases left in between. The CDR3 DNA reads as TGTGCCAGCAGGGGTAATAGCAATCAGCCCCAGCATTTT. Translating gives CASRGNSNQPQHF.

The chain is built from TRBV10-3 and TRBJ2-5; D uncertain. Germline CDR1 reads ENHRY; CDR2 reads SYGVKD. There are 13 residues in the CDR3. Trimming took off 2 bases at V and 4 bases at J, with 8 bases between the two ends. CDR3 amino acids: CAISELNRETQYF. The CDR3 bases are TGTGCCATCAGTGAGCTCAATCGAGAGACCCAGTACTTC.

The genes are TRBV12-3 or TRBV12-4 and TRBJ2-7; D call uncertain. V shed 4 bases and J shed 5 bases, with 9 bases lying between them. This CDR3 has 12 amino acids. In DNA form, the CDR3 reads TGTGCCAGCAGTTCCCCGTGGGACGAGCAGTACTTC. It specifies CASSSPWDEQYF.

This clonotype has only one observation. This sequence joins TRBV20-1 and TRBJ2-1, with 10 bases matching TRBD2. The germline gives CDR1 DFQATT, CDR2 SNEGSKA (reference sequence). The V segment lost 3 bases and the J segment 5 bases; nucleotides outside the gene matches: 4. The CDR3 loop spans 14 amino acids. The CDR3 DNA follows: TGCAGTGCTAGGGTGGGACTAGCGAACAATGAGCAGTTCTTC. This encodes CSARVGLANNEQFF.